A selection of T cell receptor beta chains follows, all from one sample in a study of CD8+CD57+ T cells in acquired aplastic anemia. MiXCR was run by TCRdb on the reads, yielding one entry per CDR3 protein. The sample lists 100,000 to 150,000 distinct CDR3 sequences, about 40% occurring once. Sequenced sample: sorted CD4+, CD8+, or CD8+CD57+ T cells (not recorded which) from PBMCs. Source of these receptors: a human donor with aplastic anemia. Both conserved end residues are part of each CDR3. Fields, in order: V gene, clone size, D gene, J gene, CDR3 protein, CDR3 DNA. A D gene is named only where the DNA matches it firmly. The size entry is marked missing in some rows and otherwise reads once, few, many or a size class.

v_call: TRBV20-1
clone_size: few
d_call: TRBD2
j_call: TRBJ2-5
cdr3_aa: CSAGWGGETQYF
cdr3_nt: TGCAGTGCTGGATGGGGAGGGGAGACCCAGTACTTC

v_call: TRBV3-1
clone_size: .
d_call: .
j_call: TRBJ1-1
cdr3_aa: CASSPDTHTEAFF
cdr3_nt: TGTGCCAGCAGCCCCGACACCCACACTGAAGCTTTCTTT

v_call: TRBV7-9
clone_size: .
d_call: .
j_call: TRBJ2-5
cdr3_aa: CTSSLRLAGGQETQYF
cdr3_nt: TGTACCAGCAGCCTTCGACTAGCAGGGGGACAAGAGACCCAGTACTTC

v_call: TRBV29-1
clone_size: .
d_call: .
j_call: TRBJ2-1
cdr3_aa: CSVKGLNEQFF
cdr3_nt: TGCAGCGTCAAGGGGCTCAATGAGCAGTTCTTC

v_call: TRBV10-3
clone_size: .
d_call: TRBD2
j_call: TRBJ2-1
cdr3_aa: CAISEFTSGRRNEQFF
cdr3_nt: TGTGCCATCAGTGAATTTACTAGCGGGAGGCGCAATGAGCAGTTCTTC

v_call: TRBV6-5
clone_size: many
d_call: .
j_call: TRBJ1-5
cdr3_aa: CASSSTTRERPGNQPQHF
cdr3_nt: TGTGCCAGCAGTTCCACGACCAGGGAGCGGCCTGGCAATCAGCCCCAGCATTTT

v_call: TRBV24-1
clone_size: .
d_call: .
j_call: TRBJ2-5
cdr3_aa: CATSDPGRQETQYF
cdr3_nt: TGTGCCACCAGTGACCCCGGACGTCAAGAGACCCAGTACTTC

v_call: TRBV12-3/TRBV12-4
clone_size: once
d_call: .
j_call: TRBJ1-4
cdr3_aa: CASSLWRTATHEKLFF
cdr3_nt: TGTGCCAGCAGTCTATGGCGGACGGCAACTCATGAAAAACTGTTTTTT

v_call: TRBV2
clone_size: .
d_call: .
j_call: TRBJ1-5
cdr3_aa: CASSPGVGQPQHF
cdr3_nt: TGTGCCAGCAGTCCAGGGGTGGGTCAGCCCCAGCATTTT

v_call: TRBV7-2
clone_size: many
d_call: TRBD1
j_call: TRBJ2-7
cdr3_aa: CASSPEPTGAYEQYF
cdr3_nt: TGTGCCAGCAGCCCCGAACCCACAGGGGCCTACGAGCAGTACTTC